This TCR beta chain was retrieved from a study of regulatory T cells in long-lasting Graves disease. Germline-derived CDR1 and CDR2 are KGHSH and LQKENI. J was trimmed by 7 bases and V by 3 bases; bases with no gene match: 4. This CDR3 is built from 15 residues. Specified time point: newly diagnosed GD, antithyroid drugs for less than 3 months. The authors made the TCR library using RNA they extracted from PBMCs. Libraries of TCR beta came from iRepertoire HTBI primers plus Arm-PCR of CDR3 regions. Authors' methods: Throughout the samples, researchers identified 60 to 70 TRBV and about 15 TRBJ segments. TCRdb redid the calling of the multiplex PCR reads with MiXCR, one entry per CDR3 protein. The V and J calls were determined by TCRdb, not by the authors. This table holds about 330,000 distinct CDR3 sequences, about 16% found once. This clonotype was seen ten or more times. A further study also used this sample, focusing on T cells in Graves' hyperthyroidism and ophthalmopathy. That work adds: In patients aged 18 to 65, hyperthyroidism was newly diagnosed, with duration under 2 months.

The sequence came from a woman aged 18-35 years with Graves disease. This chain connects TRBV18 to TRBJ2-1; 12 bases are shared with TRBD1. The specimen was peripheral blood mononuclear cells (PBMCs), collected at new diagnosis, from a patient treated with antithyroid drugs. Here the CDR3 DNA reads TGTGCCAGCTCACCGGGGACAGGGGGCGGGAATGAGCAGTTCTTC. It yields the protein CASSPGTGGGNEQFF.